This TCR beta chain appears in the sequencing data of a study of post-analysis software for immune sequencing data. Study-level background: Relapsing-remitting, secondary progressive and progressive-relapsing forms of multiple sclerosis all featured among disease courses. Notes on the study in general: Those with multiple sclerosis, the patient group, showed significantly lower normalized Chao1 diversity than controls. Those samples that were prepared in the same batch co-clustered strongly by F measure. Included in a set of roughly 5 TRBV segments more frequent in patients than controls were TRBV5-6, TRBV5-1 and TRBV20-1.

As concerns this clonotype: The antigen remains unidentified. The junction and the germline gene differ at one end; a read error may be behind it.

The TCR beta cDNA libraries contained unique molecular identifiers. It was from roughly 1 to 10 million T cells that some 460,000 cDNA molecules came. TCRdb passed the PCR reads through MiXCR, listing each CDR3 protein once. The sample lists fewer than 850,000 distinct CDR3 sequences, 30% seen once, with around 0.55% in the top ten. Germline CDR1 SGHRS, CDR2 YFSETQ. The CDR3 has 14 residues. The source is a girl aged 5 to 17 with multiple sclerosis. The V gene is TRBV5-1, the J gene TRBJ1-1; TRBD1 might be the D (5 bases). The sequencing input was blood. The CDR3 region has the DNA TGCGCCAGCAGCCTGGGGCACATGAACACTGGAGCTTTCTTT. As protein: CASSLGHMNTGAFF.